This T cell receptor (beta chain) was profiled in a study of breast tumors, draining lymph nodes, adjacent tissues. Remarks on this clonotype: Its antigen is as yet unknown.

Study-level points and caveats: Luminal-like breast cancer showed significantly greater tumor-nontumor repertoire similarity than basal-like breast cancer did. Data fit most tumor T cells coming from lymph node, expanding in tumor. Tumors had less TCR diversity than lymph nodes, more than nontumor tissue.

V lost 6 bases and J lost 7, with 10 bases in between. From germline, CDR1 is MNHNS and CDR2 SASEGT. The CDR3 is made up of 13 amino acids. MiXCR, run by TCRdb on the multiplex PCR reads, gives a single entry per CDR3 protein. The repertoire holds tens of thousands of distinct CDR3 sequences, about 60% seen once, with 15% to 20% in the top ten. This chain connects TRBV6-1 to TRBJ1-6; tentative D call: TRBD1 (5 bases). Sequencing input: breast tumor tissue. The TCR comes from a female donor with breast cancer. Some clones in this sample may be carry-over from other donors' samples. The CDR3 DNA follows: TGTGCCAGCAGACCTACAGGAAATTCACCCCTCCACTTT. This codes for CASRPTGNSPLHF.